The T cell receptor beta chain under discussion was sequenced for a study of identical twins. Healthy Caucasian donors formed the entire cohort. Overall study findings and caveats: Invariant MAIT and iNKT cells may have partly biased zero-insertion analyses. Insertion counts were lower in abundant cord blood beta clonotypes, a trend that memory repertoires did not show. Out-of-frame alpha sequences common to twins exhibited a surplus of low generation probability.

Worth noting for this clonotype: As yet, its antigen is unknown.

The CDR3 covers 15 residues. Germline V gene sequence: CDR1 SGHAT, CDR2 FQDESV (reference sequence). The trim removed 1 base at V and 9 bases at J, leaving 6 bases unmatched. TCRdb redid the calling of the 5' RACE reads with MiXCR, one entry per CDR3 protein. The sample records some 500,000 distinct CDR3 sequences, roughly an eighth being singletons. This sample also belongs to another study, concerning yellow fever vaccine responses in identical twins.

The receptor was derived from a woman between 18 and 30 years old in good health. The chain is built from TRBV11-1 and TRBJ2-1; 10 bases line up with TRBD2. The sequenced sample was CD4+ T cells sorted from blood. In DNA form, the CDR3 reads TGTGCCAGCAGCTTAGAGCGGGGGGGCCTTGGTGAGCAGTTCTTC. This translates into CASSLERGGLGEQFF.